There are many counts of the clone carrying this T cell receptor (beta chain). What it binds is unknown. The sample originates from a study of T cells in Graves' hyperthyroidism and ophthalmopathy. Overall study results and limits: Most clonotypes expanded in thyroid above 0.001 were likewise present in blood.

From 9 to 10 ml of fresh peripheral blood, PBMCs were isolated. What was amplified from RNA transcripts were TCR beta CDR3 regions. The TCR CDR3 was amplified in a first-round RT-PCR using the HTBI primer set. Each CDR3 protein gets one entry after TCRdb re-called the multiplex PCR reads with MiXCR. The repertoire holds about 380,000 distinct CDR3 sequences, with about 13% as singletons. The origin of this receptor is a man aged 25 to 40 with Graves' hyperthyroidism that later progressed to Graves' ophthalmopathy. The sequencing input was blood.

The CDR3 DNA follows: TGTGCCAGCAGTGAAGCGCCACCCCCCTCCTACAATGAGCAGTTCTTC. Translated: CASSEAPPPSYNEQFF. This chain joins TRBV6-1 and TRBJ2-1; no definite D call. CDR3 size: 16 residues. Trimming left V 0 bases short and J 0 bases short, with 9 bases between. Germline V CDR1 and CDR2: MNHNS, SASEGT.